This entry lists 4 T cell receptor beta chains sequenced from one sample in a study of early T cells in non-severe SARS-CoV-2 infection. One entry per CDR3 protein, called by TCRdb with MiXCR from the 5' RACE reads. The data hold more than 75,000 distinct CDR3 sequences, with less than 15% observed a single time. Sequenced material: whole blood. The receptor source for this set is an adult who was a healthcare worker with PCR-confirmed SARS-CoV-2 infection or an uninfected control (not recorded which).

At least ten counts were recorded for this clonotype. This chain uses TRBV20-1 with TRBJ2-3; TRBD2 agrees at 8 bases. Germline V CDR1 and CDR2: DFQATT, SNEGSKA (reference sequence). The length of the CDR3 is 14 residues. Trimming removed 1 base from V and 5 bases from J; junction bases left unmatched: 5. The CDR3 loop is CSARGGSGRDTQYF. CDR3 coding DNA: TGCAGTGCTAGAGGGGGGAGCGGGAGAGATACGCAGTATTTT.

The chain has TRBV28 and TRBJ1-5; D remains ambiguous. The CDR3 extends over 15 amino acids. CDR1 is MDHEN and CDR2 is SYDVKM in the germline V gene. V was trimmed by 7 bases and J by 4 bases, leaving 17 bases between them. The CDR3 sequence is CASTHEGSWNQPQHF. The CDR3 coding sequence is TGTGCCAGCACCCATGAGGGCAGTTGGAATCAGCCCCAGCATTTT.

This clonotype has more than one count but fewer than ten. This chain connects TRBV29-1 to TRBJ2-3; TRBD1 matches 9 bases. CDR1 SQVTM and CDR2 ANQGSEA come from the germline V gene. V shed 1 base and J 3 bases; nucleotides not matched to a gene: 2. CDR3 length: 14 amino acids. The CDR3: CSVEVGTGTDTQYF. The CDR3 DNA reads as TGCAGCGTTGAAGTAGGGACAGGGACAGATACGCAGTATTTT.

This clonotype occurred a few times. This sequence joins TRBV27 and TRBJ1-6; D gene ambiguous. The CDR3 is made up of 16 amino acids. V lost 3 bases and J lost 1, with 10 bases in between. In germline, CDR1 is MNHEY, CDR2 SMNVEV (reference sequence). This CDR3 reads CASSLAAVSYNSPLHF. The DNA for the CDR3 is TGTGCCAGCAGTTTGGCGGCGGTGTCCTATAATTCACCCCTCCACTTT.